This is a list of T cell receptor beta chains from one sample in a study of human T cells and chemical hapten exposure. TCRdb re-analysed the RACE reads in MiXCR, keeping a single row per CDR3 protein. Among around 110,000 distinct CDR3 sequences listed, approximately 12% were seen once. The sample consisted of whole blood, taken in connection with sensitization to the hapten diphenylcyclopropenone (DPC). All receptors derive from a woman aged 50 to 65 with alopecia areata. Some clones in this sample may be carry-over from other donors' samples. CDR3s include the opening cysteine and the closing phenylalanine or tryptophan. D genes are given only for firm matches. A row's size may be missing; if present it is once, few, many or a size class.

cdr3_nt cdr3_aa clone_size j_call v_call d_call
TGTGCCAGCAGCGCCCTTTTCGAGCAGTACTTC CASSALFEQYF . TRBJ2-7 TRBV28 .
TGCAGCGTTCCGACAGGGGATAGCTCCTACGAGCAGTACTTC CSVPTGDSSYEQYF . TRBJ2-7 TRBV29-1 TRBD1
TGCAGCGTTGGAGATAACGAGCAGTACTTC CSVGDNEQYF . TRBJ2-7 TRBV29-1 .
TGTGCCAGCAGCTTATTAGGAGAGACCCAGTACTTC CASSLLGETQYF . TRBJ2-5 TRBV11-2 .
TGTGCCAGCAGCTCCCGGGACCTTCTTTACTACGAGCAGTACTTC CASSSRDLLYYEQYF . TRBJ2-7 TRBV7-8 .
TGCAGCGTGCAAGGGGGGGCCCACGATACGCAGTATTTT CSVQGGAHDTQYF many TRBJ2-3 TRBV29-1 .
TGCAGCGTCGACTCGGGACTAGCAGACTACGAGCAGTACTTC CSVDSGLADYEQYF few TRBJ2-7 TRBV29-1 TRBD2
TGCAGCGTGGAGACAGGGGATACCGGCTACACCTTC CSVETGDTGYTF . TRBJ1-2 TRBV29-1 TRBD1
TGTGCCAGCAGCTTAGAAGTTATGAACACTGAAGCTTTCTTT CASSLEVMNTEAFF many TRBJ1-1 TRBV7-2 .
TGTGCCAGCAGCTTAGAATCTCGTAGCAATCAGCCCCAGCATTTT CASSLESRSNQPQHF few TRBJ1-5 TRBV7-2 .
TGCAGCGTTGACCGGACAGGGACGTTTGACACTGAAGCTTTCTTT CSVDRTGTFDTEAFF few TRBJ1-1 TRBV29-1 TRBD1
TGTGCCAGCAGCTTTACGGGGGCCGGGTACGAGCAGTACTTC CASSFTGAGYEQYF . TRBJ2-7 TRBV7-8 .
TGCAGTGCTAGAGATGAAGAGCAACCGGGCACTGAAGCTTTCTTT CSARDEEQPGTEAFF . TRBJ1-1 TRBV20-1 .
TGCAGCGGAGCGGGGCCTCCCCAGGAGACCCAGTACTTC CSGAGPPQETQYF . TRBJ2-5 TRBV29-1 TRBD2
TGTGCCAGCAGCCAAGCGAGCCCGAATGAGCAGTTCTTC CASSQASPNEQFF many TRBJ2-1 TRBV3-1 .
TGTGCCATGACACCAGGGACCTATAATTCACCCCTCCACTTT CAMTPGTYNSPLHF . TRBJ1-6 TRBV10-3 .